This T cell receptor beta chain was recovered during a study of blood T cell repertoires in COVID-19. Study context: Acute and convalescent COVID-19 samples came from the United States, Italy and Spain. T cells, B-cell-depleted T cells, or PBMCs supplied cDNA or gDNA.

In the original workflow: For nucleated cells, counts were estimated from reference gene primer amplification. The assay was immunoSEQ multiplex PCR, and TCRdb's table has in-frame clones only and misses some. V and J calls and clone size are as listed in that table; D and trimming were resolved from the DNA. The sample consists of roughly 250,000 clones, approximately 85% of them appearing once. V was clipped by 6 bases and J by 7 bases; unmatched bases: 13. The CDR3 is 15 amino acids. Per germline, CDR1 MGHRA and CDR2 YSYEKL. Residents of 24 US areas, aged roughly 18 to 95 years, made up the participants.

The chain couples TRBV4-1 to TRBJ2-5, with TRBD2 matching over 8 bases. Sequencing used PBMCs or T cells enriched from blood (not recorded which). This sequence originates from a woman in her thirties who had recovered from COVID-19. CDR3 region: CASSYSSGGRGTQYF. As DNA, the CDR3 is TGCGCCAGCAGTTACTCCTCGGGGGGGAGAGGGACCCAGTACTTC.